This is a list of T cell receptor beta chains from one sample in a study of Ad26.COV2.S vaccination and SARS-CoV-2 variants. Sequenced by immunoSEQ multiplex PCR; TCRdb stores in-frame clones only, minus some. Of about 330,000 clones detected, around 90% appear once; the ten largest clones hold approximately 5%. The source material was peripheral blood, sampled in a trial of Ad26.COV2.S vaccine versus placebo. The receptors were sampled from a person between 18 and 59 years old who received the Ad26.COV2.S COVID-19 vaccine or a placebo. Each CDR3 is given with its conserved first and last residue. Each record gives: V gene, D gene, clone size, CDR3 length, J gene, CDR3 DNA, CDR3 protein. A D gene is named only where the DNA matches it firmly. The size field is filled for only some rows; it gives once, few, many or a size class.

TRBV7-2	-	-	14	TRBJ1-1	TGTGCCAGCAGCTTAATCCAGCTGAACACTGAAGCTTTCTTT	CASSLIQLNTEAFF
TRBV30	-	-	13	TRBJ1-1	TGTGCCTGGATCCCGGCAGGGTACACTGAAGCTTTCTTT	CAWIPAGYTEAFF
TRBV5-1	TRBD1	-	15	TRBJ2-7	TGCGCCAGCAGCCCTACTTTTGAGACAGGGGTCGAGCAGTACTTC	CASSPTFETGVEQYF
TRBV30	-	-	14	TRBJ1-2	TGTGCCTGGAGTGCCGGAATAACTGGCTATGGCTACACCTTC	CAWSAGITGYGYTF
TRBV19	TRBD1	-	14	TRBJ1-1	TGTGCCAGTAGTCTGCAGGGGGCGCCCACTGAAGCTTTCTTT	CASSLQGAPTEAFF
TRBV7-9	-	few	13	TRBJ2-7	TGTGCCAGCAGCTCCGGACAGACCTACGAGCAGTACTTC	CASSSGQTYEQYF
TRBV5-4	-	-	13	TRBJ1-5	TGTGCCAGCAGCTGGGGGGAAAGTCAGCCCCAGCATTTT	CASSWGESQPQHF
TRBV5-1	-	-	14	TRBJ1-4	TGCGCCAGCAGCTTGGGGCAGATTAATGAAAAACTGTTTTTT	CASSLGQINEKLFF
TRBV7-2	-	-	15	TRBJ2-2	TGTGCCAGCAGCTTATATCAAGGGGTGGCCGGGGAGCTGTTTTTT	CASSLYQGVAGELFF
TRBV6-2/TRBV6-3	-	-	14	TRBJ1-5	TGTGCCAGCAGTTACCGGCAGGGAGTACAGCCCCAGCATTTT	CASSYRQGVQPQHF
TRBV19	-	-	11	TRBJ1-5	TGTGCCAGTAGCTGGGAGGGACCCCAGCATTTT	CASSWEGPQHF
TRBV19	TRBD1	once	13	TRBJ2-7	TGTGCCAGTAGCCTGGGACAGGGGGACGAGCAGTACTTC	CASSLGQGDEQYF
TRBV10-3	-	-	15	TRBJ1-6	TGTGCCATCAGTGAGGTGGCAGGTACGCTTTCACCCCTCCACTTT	CAISEVAGTLSPLHF
TRBV3-1/TRBV3-2	TRBD2	once	14	TRBJ2-7	TGTGCCAGCAGACCGGGGGGGATCTCCTACGAGCAGTACTTC	CASRPGGISYEQYF
TRBV7-9	-	-	12	TRBJ1-1	TGTGCCAGCAGCCTGGGGGAAACTGAAGCTTTCTTT	CASSLGETEAFF
TRBV6-5	-	-	13	TRBJ2-7	TGTGCCACGCAATCTTCAGCGGCCTACGAGCAGTACTTC	CATQSSAAYEQYF
TRBV4-1	-	-	15	TRBJ2-5	TGCGCCAGCAGCCAAGTGGACCAGTCCCAAGAGACCCAGTACTTC	CASSQVDQSQETQYF
TRBV13	-	-	14	TRBJ1-1	TGTGCCAGCAGCAGCAGGGTCCGCGGGGCTGAAGCTTTCTTT	CASSSRVRGAEAFF
TRBV13	TRBD1	-	14	TRBJ1-4	TGTGCCAGCAGCCGACAGGGATCATACGAAAAACTGTTTTTT	CASSRQGSYEKLFF
TRBV7-8	-	-	19	TRBJ1-4	TGTGCCAGCAGCTTAGCGTGGGGCTTAGACAGTGCCCTAAATGAAAAACTGTTTTTT	CASSLAWGLDSALNEKLFF
TRBV11-2	-	-	14	TRBJ1-5	TGTGCCAGCAGCTTTTCAGGGCGAAATCAGCCCCAGCATTTT	CASSFSGRNQPQHF
TRBV7-2	-	-	17	TRBJ1-1	TGTGCCAGCAGCAAGACCCCGAACACAGCCTTGAACACTGAAGCTTTCTTT	CASSKTPNTALNTEAFF